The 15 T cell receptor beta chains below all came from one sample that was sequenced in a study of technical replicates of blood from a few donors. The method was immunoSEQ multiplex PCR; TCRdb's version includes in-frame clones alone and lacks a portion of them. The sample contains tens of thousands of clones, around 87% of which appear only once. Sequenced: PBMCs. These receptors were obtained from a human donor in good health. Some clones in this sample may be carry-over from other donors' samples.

The CDR3 region is CASNTQGLAGVTGELFF. The CDR3, as DNA: TGCGCCAGCAATACACAGGGACTAGCGGGAGTTACCGGGGAGCTGTTTTTT. The rearrangement uses TRBV4-1 and TRBJ2-2; 14 bases are shared with TRBD2. The germline V gene encodes CDR1 MGHRA and CDR2 YSYEKL. This CDR3 spans 17 amino acids. The trim removed 7 bases at V and 5 bases at J, leaving 9 bases unmatched.

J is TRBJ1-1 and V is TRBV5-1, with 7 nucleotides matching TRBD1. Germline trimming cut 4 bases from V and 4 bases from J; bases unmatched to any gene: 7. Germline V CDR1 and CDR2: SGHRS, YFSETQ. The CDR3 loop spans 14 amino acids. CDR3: CASSEQGKGTEAFF. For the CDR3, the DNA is TGCGCCAGCAGCGAACAGGGGAAGGGCACTGAAGCTTTCTTT.

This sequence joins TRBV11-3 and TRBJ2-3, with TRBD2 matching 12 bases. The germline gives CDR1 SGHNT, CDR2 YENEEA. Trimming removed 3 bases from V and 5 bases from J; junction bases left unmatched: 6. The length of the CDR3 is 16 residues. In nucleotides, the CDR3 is TGTGCCAGCAGCTTGACTAGCGGGAGTTTGGTAGATACGCAGTATTTT. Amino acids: CASSLTSGSLVDTQYF.

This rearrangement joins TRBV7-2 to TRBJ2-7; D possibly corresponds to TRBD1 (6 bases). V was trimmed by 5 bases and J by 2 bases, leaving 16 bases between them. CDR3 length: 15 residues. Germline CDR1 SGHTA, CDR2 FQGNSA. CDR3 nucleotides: TGTGCCAGCAGCCCAGGGGCTGCAGCACCCTACGAGCAGTACTTC. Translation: CASSPGAAAPYEQYF.

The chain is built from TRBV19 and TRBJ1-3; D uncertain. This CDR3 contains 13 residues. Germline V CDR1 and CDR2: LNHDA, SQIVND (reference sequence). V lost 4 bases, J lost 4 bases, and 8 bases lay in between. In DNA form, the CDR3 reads TGTGCCAGTAGTACCAGGAACGGAAACACCATATATTTT. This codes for CASSTRNGNTIYF.

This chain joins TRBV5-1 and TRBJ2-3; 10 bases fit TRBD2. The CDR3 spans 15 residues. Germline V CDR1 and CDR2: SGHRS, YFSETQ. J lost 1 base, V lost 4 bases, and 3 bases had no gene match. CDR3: CASSPGTSGTDTQYF. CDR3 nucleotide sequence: TGCGCCAGCAGCCCGGGGACTAGCGGCACAGATACGCAGTATTTT.

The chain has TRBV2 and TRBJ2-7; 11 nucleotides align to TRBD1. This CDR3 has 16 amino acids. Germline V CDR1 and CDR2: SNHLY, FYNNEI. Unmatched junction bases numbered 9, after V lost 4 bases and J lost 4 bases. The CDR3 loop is CASSANRDRGDYEQYF. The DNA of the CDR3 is TGTGCCAGCAGTGCCAACCGGGACAGGGGGGATTACGAGCAGTACTTC.

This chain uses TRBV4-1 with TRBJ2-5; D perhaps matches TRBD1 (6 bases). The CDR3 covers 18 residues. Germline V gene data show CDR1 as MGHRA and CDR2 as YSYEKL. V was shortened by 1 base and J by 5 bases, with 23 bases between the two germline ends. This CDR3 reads CASSQGIVRAGDRETQYF. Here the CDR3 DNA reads TGCGCCAGCAGCCAAGGGATAGTAAGGGCAGGGGATCGGGAGACCCAGTACTTC.

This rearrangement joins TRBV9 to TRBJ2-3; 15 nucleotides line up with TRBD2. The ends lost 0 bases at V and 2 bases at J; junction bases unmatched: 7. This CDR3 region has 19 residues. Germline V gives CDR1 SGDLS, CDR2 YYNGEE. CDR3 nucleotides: TGTGCCAGCAGCGTAGCTCGGACTAGCGGGGGGGCCTTCACAGATACGCAGTATTTT. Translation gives CASSVARTSGGAFTDTQYF.

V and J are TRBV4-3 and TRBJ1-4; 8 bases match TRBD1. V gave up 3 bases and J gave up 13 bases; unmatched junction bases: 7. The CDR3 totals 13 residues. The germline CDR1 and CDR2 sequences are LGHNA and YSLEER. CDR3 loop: CASSQDRVGGLFF. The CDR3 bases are TGCGCCAGCAGCCAGGACAGGGTTGGGGGACTGTTTTTT.

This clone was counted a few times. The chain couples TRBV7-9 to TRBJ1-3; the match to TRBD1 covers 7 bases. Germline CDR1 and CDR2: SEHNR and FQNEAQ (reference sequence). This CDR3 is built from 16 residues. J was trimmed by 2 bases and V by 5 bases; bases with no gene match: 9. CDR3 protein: CASSRFPRGPGNTIYF. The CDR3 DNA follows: TGTGCCAGCAGCCGTTTCCCGAGGGGGCCTGGAAACACCATATATTTT.

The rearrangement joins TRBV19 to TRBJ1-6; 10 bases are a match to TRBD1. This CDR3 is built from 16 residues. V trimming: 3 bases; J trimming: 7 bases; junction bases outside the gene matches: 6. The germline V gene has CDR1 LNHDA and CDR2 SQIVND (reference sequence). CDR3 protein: CASSIRQGARNSPLHF. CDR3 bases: TGTGCCAGTAGTATCCGACAGGGGGCGAGAAATTCACCCCTCCACTTT.

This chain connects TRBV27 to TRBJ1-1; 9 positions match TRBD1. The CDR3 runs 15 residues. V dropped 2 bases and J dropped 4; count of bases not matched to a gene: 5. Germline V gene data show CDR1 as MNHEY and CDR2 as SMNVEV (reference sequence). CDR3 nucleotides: TGTGCCAGCAGTTTAGAGGGACAGGGTCGCACTGAAGCTTTCTTT. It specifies CASSLEGQGRTEAFF.

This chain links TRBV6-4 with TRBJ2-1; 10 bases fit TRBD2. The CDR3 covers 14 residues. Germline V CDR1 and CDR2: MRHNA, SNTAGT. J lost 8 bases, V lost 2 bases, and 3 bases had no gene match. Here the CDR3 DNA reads TGTGCCAGCAGTGACGCTAGCGGGGGCTATGAGCAGTTCTTC. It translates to CASSDASGGYEQFF.

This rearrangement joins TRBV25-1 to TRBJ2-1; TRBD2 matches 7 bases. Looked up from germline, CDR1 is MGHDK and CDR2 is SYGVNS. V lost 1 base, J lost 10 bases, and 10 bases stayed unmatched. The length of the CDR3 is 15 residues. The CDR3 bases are TGTGCCAGCAGTGAATGGGCGGGAGAAGGTTACGAGCAGTTCTTC. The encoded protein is CASSEWAGEGYEQFF.